This T cell receptor beta chain was retrieved from a study of OX40 agonist ivuxolimab in advanced cancers. TCRdb keeps only in-frame clones here, not all; method: immunoSEQ multiplex PCR. The sample has about 18,000 clones; roughly 74% are singletons. The ends were cut back, 0 bases at V and 4 bases at J, with 10 bases in the middle. Germline assignment: CDR1 SGHDT and CDR2 YYEEEE. The CDR3 contains 14 residues. This chain uses TRBV5-6 with TRBJ1-1; D may be TRBD1 (6 bases). The source was CD4+ or CD8+ T cells sorted from blood, collected in a trial of the OX40 agonist ivuxolimab. The TCR was taken from an adult with an advanced solid tumor such as melanoma, head and neck, liver or kidney cancer. Here the CDR3 reads CASSLDREGTEAFF. The CDR3 region has the DNA TGTGCCAGCAGCTTGGACAGGGAGGGCACTGAAGCTTTCTTT.